The 27 T cell receptor beta chains in this list originate from one sample, sequenced in a study of T cell repertoires in cytomegalovirus infection. Each CDR3 protein gets one entry after TCRdb re-called the reads with MiXCR. The top ten clones hold 30% to 35% of a sample with around 180,000 distinct CDR3 sequences, approximately 28% of them seen once. The sample was PBMCs. The source of these receptors is a human donor in good health (CMV status not recorded). Some clones in this sample may be carry-over from other donors' samples.

The CDR3 here is CSAPGANVLTF. In DNA, the CDR3 is TGCAGTGCTCCCGGGGCCAACGTCCTGACTTTC. This rearrangement joins TRBV20-1 to TRBJ2-6; D unclear. V lost 5 bases and J 4 bases, leaving 3 bases between the germline ends. Per germline, CDR1 DFQATT and CDR2 SNEGSKA (reference sequence). CDR3 length equals 11 residues.

V usage is TRBV2 and J usage is TRBJ1-2; 8 bases are a match to TRBD1. CDR3 size: 14 residues. V lost 4 bases to trimming and J lost 4 bases; unmatched junction nucleotides: 5. Per the germline V gene, CDR1 is SNHLY and CDR2 is FYNNEI. The DNA for the CDR3 is TGTGCCAGCAGTGGAGGACAGGGCGTCTATGGCTACACCTTC. It specifies CASSGGQGVYGYTF.

The chain has TRBV28 and TRBJ2-5, with a tentative D call TRBD1 (8 bases). The CDR3 has 15 amino acids. CDR1 MDHEN and CDR2 SYDVKM come from the germline V gene. Between the trimmed V and J ends, which lost 5 bases and 5 bases, there was a span of 18 bases. In DNA, the CDR3 is TGTGCCAGCAGTGAGGGTGGACAGGGAGGGGAGACCCAGTACTTC. Translating gives CASSEGGQGGETQYF.

V gene TRBV18 combines with J gene TRBJ2-7; 10 nucleotides align to TRBD1. Germline V lookup: CDR1 KGHSH, CDR2 LQKENI. Trimming at V came to 3 bases and at J to 7 bases, leaving 9 bases not matched to a gene. The CDR3 is 15 residues long. CDR3 in amino acids: CASSPPGTGEGEQYF. The CDR3 DNA follows: TGTGCCAGCTCACCTCCCGGGACAGGGGAAGGAGAGCAGTACTTC.

The chain joins TRBV6-1 to TRBJ1-2; 10 positions agree with TRBD1. The CDR3 is 15 amino acids. In germline, CDR1 is MNHNS, CDR2 SASEGT. J lost 13 bases, V lost 2 bases, and 13 bases had no gene match. The CDR3 sequence: CASSERGTGVLWPTF. The CDR3 coding sequence is TGTGCCAGCAGTGAACGGGGGACAGGGGTTCTATGGCCCACCTTC.

The chain is built from TRBV5-6 and TRBJ2-7, with D maybe TRBD2 (6 bases). There are 14 residues in the CDR3. With 4 bases removed from V and 5 bases from J, the gap between germline ends came to 16 bases. Per germline, CDR1 SGHDT and CDR2 YYEEEE. CDR3 sequence reads: CASSKGRGIDEQYF. The CDR3 DNA reads TGTGCCAGCAGCAAGGGTCGGGGGATCGACGAGCAGTACTTC.

CDR3 in amino acids: CASRSRRAEQYF. The CDR3 DNA follows: TGTGCCAGCAGGTCGCGGAGGGCCGAGCAGTACTTC. This rearrangement joins TRBV6-2 or TRBV6-3 to TRBJ2-7; the D gene is possibly TRBD2 (6 bases). V was pared by 6 bases and J by 6 bases, with 12 bases between. The CDR3 contains 12 residues. Per germline, CDR1 MNHEY and CDR2 SVGEGT.

This clonotype was seen a few times. The rearrangement uses TRBV12-3 or TRBV12-4 and TRBJ1-5; possibly TRBD1 for D (5 bases). The CDR3 is 17 amino acids. The V and J ends lost 7 bases and 3 bases respectively, with 22 bases between them. CDR3 in amino acids: CASTRRLQGFNNQPQHF. The CDR3 nucleotides are TGTGCCAGCACCCGTCGCCTCCAGGGATTCAACAATCAGCCCCAGCATTTT.

The chain combines TRBV7-2 with TRBJ2-3, with unresolved D. V shed 3 bases and J shed 4 bases, with 11 bases lying between them. From germline, CDR1 is SGHTA and CDR2 FQGNSA. There are 14 residues in the CDR3. The CDR3 nucleotides read TGTGCCAGCAGCTTTGGTAAGCGCGCAGATACGCAGTATTTT. Translation gives CASSFGKRADTQYF.

The rearrangement links TRBV6-5 to TRBJ2-7; 8 bases agree with TRBD1. V trimming: 6 bases; J trimming: 1 base; junction bases outside the gene matches: 2. This CDR3 spans 13 amino acids. Germline V gene sequence: CDR1 MNHEY, CDR2 SVGAGI. CDR3 in amino acids: CASSRQGSYEQYF. CDR3 in DNA: TGTGCCAGCAGCCGACAGGGGTCCTACGAGCAGTACTTC.

This clonotype appeared once. This chain joins TRBV5-1 and TRBJ2-5; D remains ambiguous. Germline loops: CDR1 SGHRS, CDR2 YFSETQ. V lost 3 bases and J lost 7, with 7 bases in between. The CDR3 covers 11 residues. The CDR3 DNA reads TGCGCCAGCAGCTCCTATGGGACCCAGTACTTC. Translating gives CASSSYGTQYF.

The DNA of the CDR3 is TGTGCCAGTAGTATGGGGGAAAAGAACACTGAAGCTTTCTTT. Its translation: CASSMGEKNTEAFF. The V gene is TRBV19, the J gene TRBJ1-1; possibly TRBD1 for D (5 bases). Trimming took 3 bases from V and 1 from J, leaving 9 bases between them. The germline gives CDR1 LNHDA, CDR2 SQIVND (reference sequence). The CDR3 is 14 residues long.

In this sample, this clonotype turned up a few times. The V gene is TRBV7-2, the J gene TRBJ1-1; D is uncertain. Trimming stripped 4 bases from V and 4 bases from J, with 13 bases between. CDR3 length: 14 amino acids. The germline gives CDR1 SGHTA, CDR2 FQGNSA. CDR3 loop: CASSSPSGLTEAFF. In nucleotides, the CDR3 is TGTGCCAGCAGCTCACCTTCTGGGCTCACTGAAGCTTTCTTT.

This clonotype was counted a few times. The V and J genes are TRBV7-2 and TRBJ1-3; no firm D call. With 1 base removed from V and 3 bases from J, the gap between germline ends came to 10 bases. The length of the CDR3 is 15 residues. CDR1 is SGHTA, CDR2 FQGNSA, per germline. CDR3 nucleotides: TGTGCCAGCAGCTTAGGCAACGGCTATGGAAACACCATATATTTT. Translating it yields CASSLGNGYGNTIYF.

This clonotype was seen a few times. The V call is TRBV7-2, the J call TRBJ2-7, with 8 positions matching TRBD2. J gave up 3 bases and V 3 bases, and 7 bases lay outside the gene matches. Germline loops: CDR1 SGHTA, CDR2 FQGNSA. The CDR3 length is 15 residues. CDR3 loop: CASSFQAGVNYEQYF. The CDR3 DNA reads TGTGCCAGCAGCTTTCAAGCGGGGGTGAACTACGAGCAGTACTTC.

The V and J genes are TRBV6-5 and TRBJ1-5; D is ambiguous. In germline, CDR1 is MNHEY, CDR2 SVGAGI. This CDR3 has 14 residues. Trimming stripped 7 bases from V and 1 base from J, with 11 bases between. CDR3 residues: CASKAAGSNQPQHF. For the CDR3, the DNA is TGTGCCAGCAAGGCTGCTGGGAGCAATCAGCCCCAGCATTTT.

The chain carries TRBV7-3 and TRBJ1-1, with 7 bases lining up with TRBD1. Per germline, CDR1 SGHTA and CDR2 FQGTGA. V lost 5 bases to trimming and J lost 7 bases; unmatched junction nucleotides: 13. The CDR3 totals 15 residues. CDR3 amino acids: CASSPNTNRGFEAFF. CDR3 coding DNA: TGTGCCAGCAGCCCGAATACTAACAGGGGTTTTGAAGCTTTCTTT.

Here the CDR3 DNA reads TGTGCCAGCAGCTTAGCGGCCGGGTCCGAGACCCAGTACTTC. This encodes CASSLAAGSETQYF. The chain carries TRBV7-2 and TRBJ2-5; D unclear. Trimming shortened V by 0 bases and J by 5 bases, and 10 bases separated the two germline ends. The CDR3 extends over 14 amino acids. The V gene's germline CDR1 is SGHTA and CDR2 FQGNSA.

This chain connects TRBV7-9 to TRBJ1-4, with unresolved D. The V and J ends lost 1 base and 8 bases respectively, with 11 bases between them. Germline V lookup: CDR1 SEHNR, CDR2 FQNEAQ (reference sequence). The CDR3 covers 14 residues. In DNA form, the CDR3 reads TGTGCCAGCAGCTTAGAAGTCGGTGGGGAAAAACTGTTTTTT. Translation gives CASSLEVGGEKLFF. Full variable domain (rest looked up from reference TRBV7-9 and TRBJ1-4): DTGVSQNPRHKITKRGQNVTFRCDPISEHNRLYWYRQTLGQGPEFLTYFQNEAQLEKSRLLSDRFSAERPKGSFSTLEIQRTEQGDSAMYLCASSLEVGGEKLFFGSGTQLSVL.

The chain uses TRBV9 and TRBJ2-1; 9 bases line up with TRBD1. CDR3 size: 17 residues. The junction had 7 bases not matched to a gene; V was cut back by 0 bases and J by 3 bases. Germline CDR1 reads SGDLS; CDR2 reads YYNGEE. The CDR3 DNA reads TGTGCCAGCAGCGTAGGACCTACAGGGGGCGGCTACAATGAGCAGTTCTTC. Its protein product is CASSVGPTGGGYNEQFF. Full variable domain (outside the CDR3, taken from reference TRBV9 and TRBJ2-1): DSGVTQTPKHLITATGQRVTLRCSPRSGDLSVYWYQQSLDQGLQFLIQYYNGEERAKGNILERFSAQQFPDLHSELNLSSLELGDSALYFCASSVGPTGGGYNEQFFGPGTRLTVL.

The chain recombines TRBV2 with TRBJ2-1; D call uncertain. Trimming shortened V by 5 bases and J by 8 bases, and 16 bases separated the two germline ends. Per germline, CDR1 SNHLY and CDR2 FYNNEI. There are 14 residues in the CDR3. The CDR3 reads CASSPRRVSDEQFF. CDR3 DNA sequence: TGTGCCAGCAGTCCGAGGAGAGTAAGTGATGAGCAGTTCTTC.

There are many counts of this clonotype. The chain employs TRBV7-8 and TRBJ2-5, with D possibly matching TRBD2 (5 bases). The germline V and J ends were trimmed by 3 bases and 4 bases, with 9 bases remaining between them. The CDR3 length is 13 residues. CDR1 and CDR2 from the germline V gene are SGHVS and FQNEAQ. CDR3 sequence reads: CASSFQGRETQYF. The CDR3 coding sequence is TGTGCCAGCAGCTTCCAAGGGAGAGAGACCCAGTACTTC.

The chain combines TRBV5-4 with TRBJ1-1; weak D call: TRBD1 (5 bases). V was trimmed by 2 bases and J by 8 bases, leaving 13 bases between them. Germline CDR1 and CDR2: SGHNT and YYREEE (reference sequence). This CDR3 has 13 residues. CDR3 in amino acids: CASSFVGTVEAFF. For the CDR3, the DNA is TGTGCCAGCAGCTTTGTGGGGACCGTCGAAGCTTTCTTT.

V is TRBV10-3 and J is TRBJ1-1; D gene uncertain. This CDR3 is built from 13 residues. Germline assignment: CDR1 ENHRY and CDR2 SYGVKD. Trimming removed 3 bases from V and 2 bases from J, with 7 bases in between. The CDR3 sequence is CAISDPENTEAFF. The CDR3 DNA sequence: TGTGCCATCAGTGATCCAGAAAACACTGAAGCTTTCTTT.

This clonotype has a count of ten or more. The genes are TRBV6-6 and TRBJ2-7; D uncertain. The CDR3 runs to 13 residues. From germline, CDR1 is MNHNY and CDR2 SVGAGI (reference sequence). V shed 5 bases and J shed 1 base, with 9 bases lying between them. CDR3 amino acids: CASSRPASYEQYF. DNA of the CDR3: TGTGCCAGCAGTCGCCCCGCGTCCTACGAGCAGTACTTC.

The gene calls are TRBV6-8 and TRBJ2-1; perhaps TRBD2 as D (5 bases). Germline V gene data show CDR1 as MNHGY and CDR2 as SAAAGT. V was clipped by 10 bases and J by 6 bases, with 22 bases between them. This CDR3 is 15 amino acids long. The CDR3 here is CATAIGVGRRNEQFF. The CDR3 bases are TGTGCCACCGCGATCGGGGTCGGGCGTCGCAATGAGCAGTTCTTC.

The chain employs TRBV10-3 and TRBJ2-3, with 7 nucleotides matching TRBD1. The CDR3 contains 14 residues. Germline V gives CDR1 ENHRY, CDR2 SYGVKD. The V gene end was trimmed by 2 bases and the J gene end by 4 bases; junction bases not matched to a gene: 3. In nucleotides, the CDR3 is TGTGCCATCAGTGAGAGGGGGCTCGCAGATACGCAGTATTTT. Residues: CAISERGLADTQYF.